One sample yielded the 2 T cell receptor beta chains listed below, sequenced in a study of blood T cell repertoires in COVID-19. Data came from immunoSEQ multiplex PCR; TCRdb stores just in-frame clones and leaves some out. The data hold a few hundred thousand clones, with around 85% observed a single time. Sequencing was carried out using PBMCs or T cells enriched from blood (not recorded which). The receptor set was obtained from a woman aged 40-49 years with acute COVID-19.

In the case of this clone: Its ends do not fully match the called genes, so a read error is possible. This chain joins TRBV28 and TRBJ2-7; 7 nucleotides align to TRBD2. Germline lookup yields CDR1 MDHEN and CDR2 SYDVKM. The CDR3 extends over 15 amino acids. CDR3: CASTPGLAASHEQYF. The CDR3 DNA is TGTGCCAGCACCCCCGGGCTAGCGGCCTCCCACGAGCAGTACTTC.

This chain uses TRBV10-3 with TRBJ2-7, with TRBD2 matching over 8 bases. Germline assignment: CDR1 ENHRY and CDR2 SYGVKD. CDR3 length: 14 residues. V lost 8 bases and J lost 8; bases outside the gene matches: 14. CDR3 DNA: TGTGCCATCGGGCCGGGGGGGGACCCTAGACAGCAGTACTTC. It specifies CAIGPGGDPRQQYF.